A single sample gave rise to the 2 T cell receptor beta chains below, sequenced in a study of T cells in Graves' hyperthyroidism and ophthalmopathy. TCR beta CDR3 region amplification was performed from RNA transcripts. An initial round of RT-PCR targeting the TCR CDR3 relied on the HTBI primer set. MiXCR, applied by TCRdb to the multiplex PCR reads, yields one record per CDR3 protein. The data hold 600,000 to 650,000 distinct CDR3 sequences, with more than 20% observed a single time. Sequenced sample: blood. All receptors come from a man aged 25 to 45 with Graves' ophthalmopathy.

As regards this clonotype: A much larger clone differs by one base, so this may be a read error. The chain combines TRBV7-6 with TRBJ2-5, with D perhaps TRBD2 (7 bases). Deletions cut 8 bases from V and 9 bases from J, with 19 bases between. This CDR3 is 13 amino acids long. Germline loops: CDR1 SGHVS, CDR2 FNYEAQ. The chain's CDR3 is CASSSGGRPAQYF. CDR3 bases: TGTGCCAGCTCTTCCGGGGGGCGACCGGCCCAGTACTTC.

This clonotype was picked up many times. The rearrangement uses TRBV5-1 and TRBJ2-1; maybe TRBD2 (5 bases). The CDR3 runs 16 residues. V was cut by 2 bases and J by 3 bases, with 15 bases left in between. The germline CDR1 and CDR2 sequences are SGHRS and YFSETQ. The CDR3: CASSFSYRGDYNEQFF. The CDR3, as DNA: TGCGCCAGCAGCTTTTCTTATCGGGGAGACTACAATGAGCAGTTCTTC.